This T cell receptor beta chain was sequenced in a study of cytomegalovirus exposure and HLA in healthy donors. Germline CDR1 is WNHNN and CDR2 is SYGVQD (reference sequence). V was clipped by 3 bases and J by 5 bases; unmatched bases: 10. The CDR3 spans 15 residues. 60 Vbeta and 13 Jbeta primers were used in PCR. Sequencing used immunoSEQ multiplex PCR; TCRdb keeps in-frame clones, though not all of them. The sample lists about 82,000 clones, just over 70% occurring once. Sequenced: PBMCs. V usage is TRBV10-1 and J usage is TRBJ2-7; 7 bases match TRBD2. The receptor's source is a man aged 60 to 75 in good health and CMV-seronegative. The CDR3 loop reads CASSDGGSTGHEQYF. The DNA for the CDR3 is TGCGCCAGCAGTGACGGCGGGAGCACGGGCCACGAGCAGTACTTC.